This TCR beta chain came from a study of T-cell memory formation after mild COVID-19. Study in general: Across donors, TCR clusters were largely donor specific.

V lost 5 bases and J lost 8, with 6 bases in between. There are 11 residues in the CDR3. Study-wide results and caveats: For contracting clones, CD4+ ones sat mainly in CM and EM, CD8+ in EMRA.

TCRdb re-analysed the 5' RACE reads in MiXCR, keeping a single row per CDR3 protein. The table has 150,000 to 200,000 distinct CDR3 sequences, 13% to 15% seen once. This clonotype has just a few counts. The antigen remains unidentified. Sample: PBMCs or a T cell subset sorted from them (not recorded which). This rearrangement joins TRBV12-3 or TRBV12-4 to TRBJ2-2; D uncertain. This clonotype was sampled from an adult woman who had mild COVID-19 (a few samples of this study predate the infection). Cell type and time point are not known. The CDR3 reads CASSQLGELFF. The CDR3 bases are TGTGCCAGCAGTCAGCTTGGGGAGCTGTTTTTT.